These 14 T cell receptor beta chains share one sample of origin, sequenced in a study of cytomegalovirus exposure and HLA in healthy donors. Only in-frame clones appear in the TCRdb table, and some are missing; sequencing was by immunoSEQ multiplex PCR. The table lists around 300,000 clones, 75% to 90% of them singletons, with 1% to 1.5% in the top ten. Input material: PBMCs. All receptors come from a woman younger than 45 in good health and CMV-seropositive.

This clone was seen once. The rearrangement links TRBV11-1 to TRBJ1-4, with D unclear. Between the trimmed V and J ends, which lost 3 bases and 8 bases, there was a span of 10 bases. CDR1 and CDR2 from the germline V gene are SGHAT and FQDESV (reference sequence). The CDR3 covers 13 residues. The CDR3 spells CASSFSLQEKLFF. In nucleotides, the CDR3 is TGTGCCAGCAGCTTCTCACTACAAGAAAAACTGTTTTTT.

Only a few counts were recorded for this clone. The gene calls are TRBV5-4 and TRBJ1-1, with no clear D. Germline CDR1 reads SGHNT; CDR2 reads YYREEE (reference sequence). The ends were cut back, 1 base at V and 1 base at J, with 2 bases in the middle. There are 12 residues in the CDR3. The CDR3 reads CASSLWNTEAFF. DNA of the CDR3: TGTGCCAGCAGCTTGTGGAACACTGAAGCTTTCTTT.

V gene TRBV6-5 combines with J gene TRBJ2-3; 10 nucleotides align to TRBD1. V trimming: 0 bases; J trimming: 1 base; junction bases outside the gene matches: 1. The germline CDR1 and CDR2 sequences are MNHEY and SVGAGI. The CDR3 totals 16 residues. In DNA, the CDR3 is TGTGCCAGCAGTTACTCCGGGACAGGGGGCACAGATACGCAGTATTTT. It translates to CASSYSGTGGTDTQYF.

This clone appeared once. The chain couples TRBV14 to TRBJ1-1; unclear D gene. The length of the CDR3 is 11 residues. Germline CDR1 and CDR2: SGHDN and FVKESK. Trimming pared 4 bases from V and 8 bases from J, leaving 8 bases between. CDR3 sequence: CASSPKREAFF. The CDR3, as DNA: TGTGCCAGCAGCCCTAAGAGAGAAGCTTTCTTT.

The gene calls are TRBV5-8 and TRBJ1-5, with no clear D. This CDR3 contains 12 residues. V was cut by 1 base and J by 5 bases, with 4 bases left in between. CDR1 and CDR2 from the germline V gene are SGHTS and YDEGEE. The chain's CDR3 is CASSLSDQPQHF. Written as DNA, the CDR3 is TGTGCCAGCAGCTTGTCCGATCAGCCCCAGCATTTT.

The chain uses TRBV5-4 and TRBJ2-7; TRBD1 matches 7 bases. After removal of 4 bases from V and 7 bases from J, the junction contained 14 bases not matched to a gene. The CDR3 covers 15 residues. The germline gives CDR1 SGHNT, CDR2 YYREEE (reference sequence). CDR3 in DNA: TGTGCCAGCAGCCTTCTGGGACAGCCGGTTTCAGAGCAGTACTTC. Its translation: CASSLLGQPVSEQYF.

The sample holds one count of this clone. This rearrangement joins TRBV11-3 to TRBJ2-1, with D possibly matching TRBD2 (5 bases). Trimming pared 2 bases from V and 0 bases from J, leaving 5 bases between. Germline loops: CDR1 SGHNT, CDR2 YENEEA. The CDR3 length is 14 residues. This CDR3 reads CASSLRDSYNEQFF. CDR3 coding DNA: TGTGCCAGCAGCTTACGGGACTCCTACAATGAGCAGTTCTTC. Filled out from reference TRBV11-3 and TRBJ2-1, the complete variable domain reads EAGVVQSPRYKIIEKKQPVAFWCNPISGHNTLYWYLQNLGQGPELLIRYENEEAVDDSQLPKDRFSAERLKGVDSTLKIQPAELGDSAVYLCASSLRDSYNEQFFGPGTRLTVL.

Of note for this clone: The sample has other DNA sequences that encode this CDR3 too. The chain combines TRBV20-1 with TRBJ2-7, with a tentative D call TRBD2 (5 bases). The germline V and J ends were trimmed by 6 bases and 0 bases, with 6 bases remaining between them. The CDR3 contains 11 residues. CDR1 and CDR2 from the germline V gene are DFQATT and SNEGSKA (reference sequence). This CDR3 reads CSARDSYEQYF. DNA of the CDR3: TGCAGTGCCCGGGACTCCTACGAGCAGTACTTC.

The CDR3, as DNA: TGTGCCAGCAGCCGGGCCAGGGACTACGAGCAGTACTTC. This codes for CASSRARDYEQYF. This chain joins TRBV4-2 and TRBJ2-7, with D tentatively TRBD1 (5 bases). Germline V gives CDR1 LGHNA, CDR2 YNFKEQ. Trimming took 4 bases from V and 3 from J, leaving 10 bases between them. There are 13 residues in the CDR3.

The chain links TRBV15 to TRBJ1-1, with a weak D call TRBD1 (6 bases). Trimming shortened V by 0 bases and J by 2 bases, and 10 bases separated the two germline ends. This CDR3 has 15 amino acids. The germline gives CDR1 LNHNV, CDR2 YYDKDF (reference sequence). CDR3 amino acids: CATSREGGGNTEAFF. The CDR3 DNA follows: TGTGCCACCAGCAGAGAGGGTGGGGGCAACACTGAAGCTTTCTTT.

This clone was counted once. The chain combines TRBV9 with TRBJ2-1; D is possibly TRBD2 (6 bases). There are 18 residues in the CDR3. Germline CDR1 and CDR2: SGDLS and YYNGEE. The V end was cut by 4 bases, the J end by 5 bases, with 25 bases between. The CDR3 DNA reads TGTGCCAGCAGCCCGGATAGTCTGTCCGGGAGACTTGACAATGAGCAGTTCTTC. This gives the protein CASSPDSLSGRLDNEQFF.

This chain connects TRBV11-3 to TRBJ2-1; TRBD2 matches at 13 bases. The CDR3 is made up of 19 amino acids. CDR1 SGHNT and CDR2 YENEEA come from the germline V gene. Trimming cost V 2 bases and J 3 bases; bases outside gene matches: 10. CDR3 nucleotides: TGTGCCAGCAGCTTAACGACTAGCGGGGGGTTGGACGGCTACAATGAGCAGTTCTTC. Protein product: CASSLTTSGGLDGYNEQFF.

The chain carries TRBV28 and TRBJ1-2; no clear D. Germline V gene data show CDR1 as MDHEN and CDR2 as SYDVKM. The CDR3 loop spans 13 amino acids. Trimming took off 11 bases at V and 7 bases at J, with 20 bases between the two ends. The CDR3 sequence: CAVSIRRLGGYTF. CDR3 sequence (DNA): TGTGCCGTTTCCATTCGACGTTTAGGTGGCTACACCTTC.

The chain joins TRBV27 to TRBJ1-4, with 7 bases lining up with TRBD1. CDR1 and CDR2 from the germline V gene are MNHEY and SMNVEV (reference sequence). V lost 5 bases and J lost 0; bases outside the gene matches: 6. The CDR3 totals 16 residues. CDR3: CASSRGQGATNEKLFF. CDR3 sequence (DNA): TGTGCCAGCAGTCGGGGCCAGGGGGCAACTAATGAAAAACTGTTTTTT.